The 8 T cell receptor beta chains listed next were all sequenced from one sample in a study of shared clonotypes between healthy human individuals. Some clones are missing from TCRdb's copy, which holds only in-frame ones; the method was immunoSEQ multiplex PCR. The sample yields around 330,000 clones, around 74% seen once. Sequencing input: memory CD4+ T cells sorted from blood. Stated subset: CD45RA-negative fraction. The origin of the receptors is a young man in good health.

By frequency in the sample, this clone is medium-sized. The V gene is TRBV18, the J gene TRBJ1-2; D not resolved. Germline CDR1 KGHSH, CDR2 LQKENI. The ends were cut back, 3 bases at V and 3 bases at J, with 11 bases in the middle. This CDR3 has 14 residues. The CDR3 protein is CASSPGTSDYGYTF. The CDR3 DNA reads TGTGCCAGCTCACCCGGCACATCAGACTATGGCTACACCTTC.

The V and J genes are TRBV10-3 and TRBJ1-1, with TRBD1 identical over 10 bases. The CDR3 covers 13 residues. Germline-derived CDR1 and CDR2 are ENHRY and SYGVKD. V gave up 7 bases and J gave up 8 bases; unmatched junction bases: 7. CDR3 region: CAIKPGQGKEAFF. The CDR3 DNA reads as TGTGCCATCAAACCGGGACAGGGGAAAGAAGCTTTCTTT.

The rearrangement uses TRBV15 and TRBJ2-5; D may be TRBD2 (6 bases). This CDR3 contains 14 residues. Deletions cut 5 bases from V and 3 bases from J, with 13 bases between. CDR1 and CDR2 from the germline V gene are LNHNV and YYDKDF (reference sequence). The DNA of the CDR3 is TGTGCCACCAGCCCCCGGCGGGGCGAAGAGACCCAGTACTTC. Residues: CATSPRRGEETQYF.

J is TRBJ2-7 and V is TRBV4-1, with a tentative D call TRBD1 (6 bases). CDR3 length equals 15 residues. CDR1 is MGHRA and CDR2 is YSYEKL in the germline V gene. V dropped 1 base and J dropped 3 bases, with 13 bases sitting between them. CDR3 protein: CASSQAYRENYEQYF. DNA of the CDR3: TGCGCCAGCAGCCAAGCCTACAGGGAAAACTACGAGCAGTACTTC.

The chain combines TRBV19 with TRBJ2-2; 9 bases match TRBD1. V lost 5 bases, J lost 2 bases, and 15 bases stayed unmatched. CDR3 length equals 19 residues. Germline V CDR1 and CDR2: LNHDA, SQIVND (reference sequence). CDR3 DNA: TGTGCCAGTAGTTACCCCCGGGACAGGGACGCCCTTAACACCGGGGAGCTGTTTTTT. Translation gives CASSYPRDRDALNTGELFF.

This chain joins TRBV9 and TRBJ2-5; no clear D gene. The CDR3 loop spans 14 amino acids. Germline-derived CDR1 and CDR2 are SGDLS and YYNGEE. The V gene lost 3 bases and the J gene lost 5 bases, with 14 bases spanning the gap. The CDR3 protein is CASSAGPAGETQYF. DNA of the CDR3: TGTGCCAGCAGCGCGGGCCCCGCCGGGGAGACCCAGTACTTC.

The rearrangement links TRBV10-3 to TRBJ1-5, with a possible D match to TRBD1 (5 bases). The V gene lost 3 bases and the J gene lost 4 bases, with 13 bases spanning the gap. Per germline, CDR1 ENHRY and CDR2 SYGVKD. The CDR3 spans 15 residues. The DNA for the CDR3 is TGTGCCATCAGTGAATCGGGCAGGGAGAATCAGCCCCAGCATTTT. It translates to CAISESGRENQPQHF.

This clone was detected a few times. The chain joins TRBV5-6 to TRBJ2-7, with 9 nucleotides matching TRBD1. With V trimmed by 2 bases and J by 4 bases, 10 bases remained unmatched. Germline V gives CDR1 SGHDT, CDR2 YYEEEE. CDR3 length equals 16 residues. For the CDR3, the DNA is TGTGCCAGCAGCTTTTTCACCGGGACAGGGCTATACGAGCAGTACTTC. Its protein is CASSFFTGTGLYEQYF. Using reference TRBV5-6 and TRBJ2-7 for the parts outside the CDR3, the full variable domain is DAGVTQSPTHLIKTRGQQVTLRCSPKSGHDTVSWYQQALGQGPQFIFQYYEEEERQRGNFPDRFSGHQFPNYSSELNVNALLLGDSALYLCASSFFTGTGLYEQYFGPGTRLTVT.